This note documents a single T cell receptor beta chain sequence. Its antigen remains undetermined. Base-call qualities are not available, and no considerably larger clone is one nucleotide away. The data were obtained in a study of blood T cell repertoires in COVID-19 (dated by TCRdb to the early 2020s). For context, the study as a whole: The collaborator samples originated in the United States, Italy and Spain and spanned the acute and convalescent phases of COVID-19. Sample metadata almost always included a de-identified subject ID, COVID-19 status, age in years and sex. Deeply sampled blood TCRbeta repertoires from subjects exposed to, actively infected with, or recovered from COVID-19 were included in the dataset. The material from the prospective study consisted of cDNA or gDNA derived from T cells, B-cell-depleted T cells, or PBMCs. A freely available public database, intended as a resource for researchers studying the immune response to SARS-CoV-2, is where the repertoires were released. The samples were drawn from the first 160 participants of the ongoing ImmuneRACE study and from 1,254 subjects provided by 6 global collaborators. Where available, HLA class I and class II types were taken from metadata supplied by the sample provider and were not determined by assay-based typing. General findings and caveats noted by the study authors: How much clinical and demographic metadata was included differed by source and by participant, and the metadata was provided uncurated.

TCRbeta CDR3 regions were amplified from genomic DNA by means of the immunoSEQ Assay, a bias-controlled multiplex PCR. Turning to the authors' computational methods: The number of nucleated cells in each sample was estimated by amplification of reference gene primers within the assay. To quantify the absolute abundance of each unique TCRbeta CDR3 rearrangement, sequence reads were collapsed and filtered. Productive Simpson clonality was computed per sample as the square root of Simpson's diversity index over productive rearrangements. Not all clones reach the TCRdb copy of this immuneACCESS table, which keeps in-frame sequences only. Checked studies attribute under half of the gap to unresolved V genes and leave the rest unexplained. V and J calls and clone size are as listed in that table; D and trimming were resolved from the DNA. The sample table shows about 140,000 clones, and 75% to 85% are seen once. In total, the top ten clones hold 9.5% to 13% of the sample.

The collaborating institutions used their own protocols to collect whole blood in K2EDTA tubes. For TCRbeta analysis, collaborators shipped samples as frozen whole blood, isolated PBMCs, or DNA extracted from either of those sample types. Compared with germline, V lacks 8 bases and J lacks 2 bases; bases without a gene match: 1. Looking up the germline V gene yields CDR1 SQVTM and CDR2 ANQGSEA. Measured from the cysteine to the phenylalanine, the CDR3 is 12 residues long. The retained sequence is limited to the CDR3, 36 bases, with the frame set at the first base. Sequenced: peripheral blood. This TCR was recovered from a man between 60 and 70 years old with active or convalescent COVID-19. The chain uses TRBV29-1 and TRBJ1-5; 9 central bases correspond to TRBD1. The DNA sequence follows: TGCAGCACAGGGGGCGGCAATCAGCCCCAGCATTTT. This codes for CSTGGGNQPQHF. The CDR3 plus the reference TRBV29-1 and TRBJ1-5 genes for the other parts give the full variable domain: SAVISQKPSRDICQRGTSLTIQCQVDSQVTMMFWYRQQPGQSLTLIATANQGSEATYESGFVIDKFPISRPNLTFSTLTVSNMSPEDSSIYLCSTGGGNQPQHFGDGTRLSIL.